This T cell receptor beta chain was sequenced for a study of blood T cells in healthy people across ages. Broader study findings: Estimates of total diversity, which came from one million sequenced T cells, were considered to be underestimates.

The CDR3 loop spans 16 amino acids. Germline lookup yields CDR1 MGHRA and CDR2 YSYEKL. V lost 0 bases and J 1 base, leaving 10 bases between the germline ends. Using a J-beta primer mix together with a sample-barcoded 5' primer, a second PCR was run for roughly 6 to 11 cycles. TCRdb ran MiXCR on the 5' RACE reads and lists one entry per CDR3 protein. The table lists about 1.5 million distinct CDR3 sequences, around 42% of them singletons, with 7.9% in the top ten. Comments on this clonotype: Antigen specificity is unknown.

Input material: blood. The receptor was isolated from a woman under 30 in good health. The chain recombines TRBV4-1 with TRBJ1-3, with D hard to call. The CDR3 protein is CASSQDPGTSGNTIYF. CDR3 DNA sequence: TGCGCCAGCAGCCAAGATCCGGGAACTTCTGGAAACACCATATATTTT.